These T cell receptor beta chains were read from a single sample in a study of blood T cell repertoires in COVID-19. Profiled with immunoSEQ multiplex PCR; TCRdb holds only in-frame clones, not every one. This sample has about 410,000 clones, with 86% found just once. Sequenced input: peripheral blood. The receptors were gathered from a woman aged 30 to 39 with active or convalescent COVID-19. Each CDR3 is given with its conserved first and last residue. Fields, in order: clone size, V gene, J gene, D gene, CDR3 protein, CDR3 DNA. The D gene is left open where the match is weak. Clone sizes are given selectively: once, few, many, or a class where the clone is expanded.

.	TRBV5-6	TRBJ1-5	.	CASSLRGDNQPQHF	TGTGCCAGCAGCTTGCGGGGGGACAATCAGCCCCAGCATTTT
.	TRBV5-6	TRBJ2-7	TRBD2	CASSLAGLDTYEQYF	TGTGCCAGCAGCTTGGCGGGACTAGACACCTACGAGCAGTACTTC
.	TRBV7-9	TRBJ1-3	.	CASSLGSGRAKGNTIYF	TGTGCCAGCAGCTTAGGCTCTGGCAGGGCGAAGGGAAACACCATATATTTT
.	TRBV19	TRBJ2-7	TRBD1	CASSMTGNSYEQYF	TGTGCCAGTAGTATGACAGGGAATTCCTACGAGCAGTACTTC
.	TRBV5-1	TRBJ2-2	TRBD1	CASSLEQGMELFF	TGCGCCAGCAGCTTGGAACAGGGGATGGAGCTGTTTTTT
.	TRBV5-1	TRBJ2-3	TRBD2	CASSLPTSGEHTDTQYF	TGCGCCAGCAGCCTGCCGACTAGCGGGGAGCACACAGATACGCAGTATTTT
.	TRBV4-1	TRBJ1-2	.	CASSQRGPPYGYTF	TGCGCCAGCAGCCAAAGGGGCCCGCCATATGGCTACACCTTC
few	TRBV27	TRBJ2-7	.	CASSPQGPLPYEQYF	TGTGCCAGCAGTCCTCAGGGGCCATTACCCTACGAGCAGTACTTC
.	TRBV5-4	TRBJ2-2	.	CASSPKITGSSGELFF	TGTGCCAGCAGCCCTAAAATAACAGGGAGCTCCGGGGAGCTGTTTTTT
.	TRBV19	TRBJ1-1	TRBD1	CASRPERLRQGAFF	TGTGCCAGTAGGCCCGAAAGGCTACGACAGGGGGCTTTCTTT
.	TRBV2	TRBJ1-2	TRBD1	CASAKATGGTPYTF	TGTGCCAGCGCAAAAGCGACAGGGGGTACTCCCTACACCTTC
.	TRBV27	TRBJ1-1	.	CASRPVSETEAFF	TGTGCCAGCAGGCCGGTGAGCGAGACTGAAGCTTTCTTT
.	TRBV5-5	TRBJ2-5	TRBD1	CASSFRDSQETQYF	TGTGCCAGCAGCTTTAGGGACAGCCAAGAGACCCAGTACTTC
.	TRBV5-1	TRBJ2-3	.	CASSSDVAGTDTQYF	TGCGCCAGCAGCTCCGACGTAGCGGGCACAGATACGCAGTATTTT
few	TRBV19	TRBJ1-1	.	CASSIGGPEAFF	TGTGCCAGTAGTATCGGAGGTCCTGAAGCTTTCTTT
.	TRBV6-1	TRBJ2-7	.	CASSERQGSSYEQYF	TGTGCCAGCAGTGAACGGCAGGGGAGCTCCTACGAGCAGTACTTC
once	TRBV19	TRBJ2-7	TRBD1	CASSLRDRIYEQYF	TGTGCCAGTAGTCTCCGGGACAGAATCTACGAGCAGTACTTC
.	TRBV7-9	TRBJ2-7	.	CASSLGSEPTYEQYF	TGTGCCAGCAGCTTAGGATCAGAACCAACCTACGAGCAGTACTTC
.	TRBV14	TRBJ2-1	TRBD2	CASSRPLPGGGVYNEQFF	TGTGCCAGCAGCCGGCCCTTACCGGGAGGTGGGGTGTACAATGAGCAGTTCTTC
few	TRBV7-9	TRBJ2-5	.	CASSLGGQGQETQYF	TGTGCCAGCAGCTTAGGGGGCCAGGGGCAAGAGACCCAGTACTTC
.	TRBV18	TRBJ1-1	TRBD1	CASSQDRVFMNTEAFF	TGTGCCAGCTCACAGGACAGGGTGTTCATGAACACTGAAGCTTTCTTT
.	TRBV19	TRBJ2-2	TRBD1	CASSIQGADGELFF	TGTGCCAGTAGTATACAGGGGGCGGACGGGGAGCTGTTTTTT
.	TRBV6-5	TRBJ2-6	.	CASSPGDSGANVLTF	TGTGCCAGCAGCCCAGGGGACTCTGGGGCCAACGTCCTGACTTTC
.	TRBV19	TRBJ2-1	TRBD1	CASSINRDRGSYNEQFF	TGTGCCAGTAGTATCAACAGGGACAGGGGATCCTACAATGAGCAGTTCTTC
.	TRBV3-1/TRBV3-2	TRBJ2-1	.	CASSQVMRYNEQFF	TGTGCCAGCAGCCAGGTTATGCGTTACAATGAGCAGTTCTTC
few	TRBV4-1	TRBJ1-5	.	CASSQDGPGHQPQHF	TGCGCCAGCAGCCAAGATGGGCCAGGGCATCAGCCCCAGCATTTT
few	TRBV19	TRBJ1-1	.	CASRGRGGRNTEAFF	TGTGCCAGTAGAGGTCGGGGGGGGAGGAACACTGAAGCTTTCTTT
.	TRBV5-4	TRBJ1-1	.	CASSPRGGGLWTEAFF	TGTGCCAGCTCTCCCCGAGGCGGGGGGCTTTGGACTGAAGCTTTCTTT
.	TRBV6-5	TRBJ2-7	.	CASSYGRGQSYEQYF	TGTGCCAGCAGTTACGGGAGAGGGCAATCCTACGAGCAGTACTTC
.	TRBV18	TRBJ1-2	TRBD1	CASSPQTGSSSNYGYTF	TGTGCCAGCTCACCTCAGACAGGGTCTTCGTCTAACTATGGCTACACCTTC
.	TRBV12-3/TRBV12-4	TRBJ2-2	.	CASSPLGSGELFF	TGTGCCAGCAGTCCCCTCGGGTCCGGGGAGCTGTTTTTT
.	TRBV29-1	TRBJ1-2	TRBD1	CSVEVVGQGLANYGYTF	TGCAGCGTTGAAGTTGTGGGACAGGGGTTGGCTAACTATGGCTACACCTTC
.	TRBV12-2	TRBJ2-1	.	CASRLSSAALEQFF	TGTGCAAGTCGCTTATCTAGTGCGGCGTTAGAGCAGTTCTTC
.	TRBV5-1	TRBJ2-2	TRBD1	CASSLVDRDAGELFF	TGCGCCAGCAGCTTGGTGGACAGGGACGCCGGGGAGCTGTTTTTT
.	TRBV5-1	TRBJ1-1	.	CASSLQGYTEAFF	TGCGCCAGCAGCTTGCAGGGGTACACTGAAGCTTTCTTT
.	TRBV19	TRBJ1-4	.	CASSEREQGTTNEKLFF	TGTGCCAGTAGTGAGCGAGAACAGGGAACAACTAATGAAAAACTGTTTTTT
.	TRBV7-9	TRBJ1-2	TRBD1	CASSLIQGAGYTF	TGTGCCAGCAGCCTAATTCAGGGGGCTGGCTACACCTTC
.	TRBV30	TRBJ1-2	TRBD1	CAWRGQGVGYTF	TGTGCCTGGAGGGGACAGGGGGTTGGCTACACCTTC
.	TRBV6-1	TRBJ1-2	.	CASSVRTEAPNYGYTF	TGTGCCAGCAGTGTTAGGACAGAGGCACCTAACTATGGCTACACCTTC
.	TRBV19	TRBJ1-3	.	CASNGITGSGNTIYF	TGTGCCAGTAATGGGATAACAGGCTCTGGAAACACCATATATTTT
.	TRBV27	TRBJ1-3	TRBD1	CASSSGTDPGNTIYF	TGTGCCAGCAGTTCCGGGACAGATCCCGGAAACACCATATATTTT
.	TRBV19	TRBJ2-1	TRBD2	CASSIALADYNEQFF	TGTGCCAGTAGTATAGCTCTAGCGGATTACAATGAGCAGTTCTTC
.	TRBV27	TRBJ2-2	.	CASSYGGGTGELFF	TGTGCCAGCAGTTATGGGGGAGGCACCGGGGAGCTGTTTTTT
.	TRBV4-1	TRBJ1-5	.	CASSPGGQVSLANQPQHF	TGCGCCAGCAGCCCCGGGGGGCAGGTGAGTTTGGCCAATCAGCCCCAGCATTTT
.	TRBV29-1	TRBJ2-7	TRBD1	CSVRDRQSYEQYF	TGCAGCGTGAGGGACAGGCAATCCTACGAGCAGTACTTC
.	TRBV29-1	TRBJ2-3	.	CSVGLVAGTDTQYF	TGCAGCGTTGGACTTGTAGCGGGCACAGATACGCAGTATTTT